The 32 T cell receptor beta chains given below trace back to one sample, sequenced in a study of blood T cell repertoires in COVID-19. Clones were sequenced by immunoSEQ multiplex PCR, and TCRdb holds only the in-frame ones, with some missing. The sample lists about 280,000 clones, 83% occurring once. Sequenced material: peripheral blood. The receptors shown here come from a woman aged 45 to 65 who had recovered from COVID-19.

The chain is built from TRBV27 and TRBJ1-2; 7 nucleotides match TRBD1. The CDR3 has 17 residues. The trim removed 5 bases at V and 8 bases at J, leaving 20 bases unmatched. The germline CDR1 and CDR2 sequences are MNHEY and SMNVEV (reference sequence). CDR3 protein: CASSRQGSSHHLGGYTF. The CDR3 bases are TGTGCCAGCAGTCGACAGGGATCTAGTCATCACCTCGGGGGCTACACCTTC.

The chain recombines TRBV4-1 with TRBJ2-3; 9 bases map to TRBD1. This CDR3 has 16 amino acids. V lost 3 bases and J lost 5; bases outside the gene matches: 9. Germline V CDR1 and CDR2: MGHRA, YSYEKL. CDR3 sequence (DNA): TGCGCCAGCAGCCAGCATCCGGGACAGGGCCGAGATACGCAGTATTTT. It is translated as CASSQHPGQGRDTQYF.

As concerns this clone: Other DNA variants within this sample encode the same CDR3. The rearrangement joins TRBV27 to TRBJ2-7; TRBD1 agrees at 8 bases. V lost 4 bases and J lost 3; bases outside the gene matches: 2. This CDR3 contains 13 residues. Germline CDR1 is MNHEY and CDR2 is SMNVEV (reference sequence). The CDR3 nucleotides are TGTGCCAGCAGTTCACAGGGGGGCTACGAGCAGTACTTC. As protein: CASSSQGGYEQYF.

This chain joins TRBV5-4 and TRBJ2-3; TRBD2 is a possible D gene (7 bases). This CDR3 spans 17 amino acids. Trimming shortened V by 2 bases and J by 2 bases, and 18 bases separated the two germline ends. CDR1 and CDR2 from the germline V gene are SGHNT and YYREEE (reference sequence). CDR3 bases: TGTGCCAGCAGCTTATTTATTGGGGGGGGCATCACAGATACGCAGTATTTT. Translated, it gives CASSLFIGGGITDTQYF.

As concerns this clone: Other DNA sequences within the sample encode an identical CDR3. The genes are TRBV18 and TRBJ2-5; D is ambiguous. V lost 3 bases and J 5 bases, leaving 4 bases between the germline ends. CDR3 length: 11 residues. CDR1 and CDR2 from the germline V gene are KGHSH and LQKENI. The chain's CDR3 is CASSPEETQYF. CDR3 coding DNA: TGTGCCAGCTCACCGGAGGAGACCCAGTACTTC.

This chain links TRBV4-2 with TRBJ2-7; TRBD1 is a possible D gene (5 bases). Trimming removed 1 base at V and 3 bases at J, with 7 bases between. Germline lookup yields CDR1 LGHNA and CDR2 YNFKEQ. This CDR3 comprises 13 residues. CDR3 protein: CASSQGQIYEQYF. The CDR3 nucleotides are TGTGCCAGCAGCCAAGGACAGATCTACGAGCAGTACTTC.

The chain employs TRBV3-1 (or the pseudogene TRBV3-2) and TRBJ2-7, with TRBD1 identical over 10 bases. The CDR3 sequence is 17 residues long. The germline CDR1 and CDR2 sequences are LGHDT and YNNKEL (reference sequence). V was pared by 4 bases and J by 2 bases, with 11 bases of the junction left unmatched. CDR3 nucleotides: TGTGCCAGCAGCCCACAGGACAGGGGGGTCTCAACCTACGAGCAGTACTTC. Translation: CASSPQDRGVSTYEQYF.

This clone was observed a few times. The gene calls are TRBV4-3 and TRBJ1-5, with D perhaps matching TRBD1 (5 bases). Trimming took 0 bases from V and 7 from J, leaving 13 bases between them. Germline CDR1 LGHNA, CDR2 YSLEER. The CDR3 runs to 15 residues. The CDR3 region has the DNA TGCGCCAGCAGCCAAGAAGCAGGGAAGGGGCAGCCCCAGCATTTT. Its translation: CASSQEAGKGQPQHF.

The rearrangement links TRBV10-1 to TRBJ1-1; a possible D gene is TRBD1 (6 bases). CDR3 length: 16 residues. Trimming stripped 2 bases from V and 1 base from J, with 14 bases between. The V gene's germline CDR1 is WNHNN and CDR2 SYGVQD (reference sequence). The CDR3 region has the DNA TGCGCCAGCAGTGAGGGCAGGGGTAAGTGGAACACTGAAGCTTTCTTT. Its protein product is CASSEGRGKWNTEAFF.

The chain couples TRBV27 to TRBJ1-5; 7 bases are shared with TRBD1. This CDR3 is 14 amino acids long. Germline CDR1 MNHEY, CDR2 SMNVEV (reference sequence). The ends lost 5 bases at V and 5 bases at J; junction bases unmatched: 6. The chain's CDR3 is CASSAQGTYQPQHF. CDR3 coding DNA: TGTGCCAGCAGTGCACAGGGGACCTATCAGCCCCAGCATTTT.

V usage is TRBV10-3 and J usage is TRBJ2-7, with 12 bases identical to TRBD2. V trimming: 4 bases; J trimming: 3 bases; junction bases outside the gene matches: 4. The CDR3 has 15 amino acids. The V gene's germline CDR1 is ENHRY and CDR2 SYGVKD. The CDR3 nucleotides read TGTGCCATCAGTGCTAGCGGGAGGGCCAGCTACGAGCAGTACTTC. It is translated as CAISASGRASYEQYF.

V usage is TRBV28 and J usage is TRBJ1-2, with a weak D call TRBD1 (5 bases). Trimming took 4 bases from V and 2 from J, leaving 14 bases between them. The CDR3 covers 15 residues. CDR1 MDHEN and CDR2 SYDVKM come from the germline V gene. CDR3 DNA: TGTGCCAGCAGTTCCCCCCCCCGACAGAACTATGGCTACACCTTC. This codes for CASSSPPRQNYGYTF.

The chain uses TRBV7-8 and TRBJ2-1; 7 nucleotides align to TRBD2. The CDR3 has 13 amino acids. After removal of 3 bases from V and 9 bases from J, the junction contained 5 bases not matched to a gene. Per the germline V gene, CDR1 is SGHVS and CDR2 is FQNEAQ. The CDR3 here is CASSFRGVREQFF. CDR3 sequence (DNA): TGTGCCAGCAGCTTTCGGGGGGTTCGTGAGCAGTTCTTC.

The CDR3 region has the DNA TGTGCCAGCAGCTTATTGACTAGCACAGATACGCAGTATTTT. Encoded protein: CASSLLTSTDTQYF. V usage is TRBV11-2 and J usage is TRBJ2-3, with D uncertain. V gave up 2 bases and J gave up 0 bases, with 6 bases separating them. CDR1 and CDR2 (germline): SGHAT, FQNNGV. CDR3 size: 14 residues.

V gene TRBV12-3 or TRBV12-4 combines with J gene TRBJ2-7, with 7 positions matching TRBD1. The CDR3 loop spans 13 amino acids. V gave up 7 bases and J gave up 2 bases; unmatched junction bases: 5. CDR3 loop: CASTDRVPYEQYF. DNA of the CDR3: TGTGCCAGCACTGACAGGGTACCCTACGAGCAGTACTTC.

The rearrangement links TRBV6-5 to TRBJ1-1; D is ambiguous. The V and J ends lost 0 bases and 1 base respectively, with 9 bases between them. Germline V gene sequence: CDR1 MNHEY, CDR2 SVGAGI. The CDR3 spans 15 residues. CDR3 bases: TGTGCCAGCAGTTACTCCAGGCCGAGGAACACTGAAGCTTTCTTT. Encoded protein: CASSYSRPRNTEAFF.

The J gene is TRBJ2-3, the V gene TRBV5-4, with 10 bases fitting TRBD2. V was clipped by 4 bases and J by 5 bases; unmatched bases: 7. Germline CDR1 SGHNT, CDR2 YYREEE (reference sequence). The CDR3 runs 15 residues. CDR3 sequence reads: CASSDSSGGVDTQYF. DNA of the CDR3: TGTGCCAGCAGCGATTCAAGCGGGGGGGTAGATACGCAGTATTTT.

The chain is built from TRBV19 and TRBJ2-3, with 7 nucleotides matching TRBD2. CDR3 length equals 17 residues. V gave up 0 bases and J gave up 4 bases; unmatched junction bases: 10. Germline V CDR1 and CDR2: LNHDA, SQIVND (reference sequence). The CDR3 bases are TGTGCCAGTAGTATAGATCGCACGACTAGCACGGCAGATACGCAGTATTTT. Translated, it gives CASSIDRTTSTADTQYF.

The CDR3 is CASGLVTGGADNEQFF. The DNA of the CDR3 is TGTGCTAGTGGTTTGGTAACAGGGGGCGCGGACAATGAGCAGTTCTTC. The chain combines TRBV12-5 with TRBJ2-1; 9 bases agree with TRBD1. The CDR3 extends over 16 amino acids. Looked up from germline, CDR1 is LGHNT and CDR2 is FRNRAP. After removal of 0 bases from V and 5 bases from J, the junction contained 5 bases not matched to a gene.

The chain uses TRBV2 and TRBJ1-5; D might be TRBD1 (5 bases). Germline values: CDR1 SNHLY, CDR2 FYNNEI. The CDR3 contains 16 residues. V gave up 2 bases and J gave up 2 bases, with 13 bases separating them. The CDR3 DNA follows: TGTGCCAGCAGTGAATGGGGCAGCCATGGCAATCAGCCCCAGCATTTT. This translates into CASSEWGSHGNQPQHF. The full variable domain, rest sourced from reference TRBV2 and TRBJ1-5, is EPEVTQTPSHQVTQMGQEVILRCVPISNHLYFYWYRQILGQKVEFLVSFYNNEISEKSEIFDDQFSVERPDGSNFTLKIRSTKLEDSAMYFCASSEWGSHGNQPQHFGDGTRLSIL.

The chain combines TRBV5-6 with TRBJ1-3; the D is unclear. This CDR3 has 16 residues. Trimming took 1 base from V and 0 from J, leaving 11 bases between them. Germline CDR1 reads SGHDT; CDR2 reads YYEEEE. The CDR3 sequence is CASSLWFSVSGNTIYF. DNA of the CDR3: TGTGCCAGCAGCTTGTGGTTTTCAGTCTCTGGAAACACCATATATTTT. The variable domain in full, completed from reference TRBV5-6 and TRBJ1-3, reads DAGVTQSPTHLIKTRGQQVTLRCSPKSGHDTVSWYQQALGQGPQFIFQYYEEEERQRGNFPDRFSGHQFPNYSSELNVNALLLGDSALYLCASSLWFSVSGNTIYFGEGSWLTVV.

V gene TRBV6-2 or TRBV6-3 combines with J gene TRBJ2-1; TRBD2 matches at 12 bases. The CDR3 has 18 amino acids. With 3 bases clipped from V and 0 bases from J, the junction kept 6 bases outside the gene matches. CDR1 and CDR2 (germline): MNHEY, SVGEGT. DNA for the CDR3: TGTGCCAGCAGTTATGGGGGACTAGCGGGTCTCTCCTACAATGAGCAGTTCTTC. Translating gives CASSYGGLAGLSYNEQFF.

The rearrangement uses TRBV5-4 and TRBJ2-1; D is ambiguous. Trimming left V 4 bases short and J 4 bases short, with 9 bases between. This CDR3 contains 13 residues. The germline V gene encodes CDR1 SGHNT and CDR2 YYREEE (reference sequence). Here the CDR3 reads CASSPPSYNEQFF. The DNA for the CDR3 is TGTGCCAGCAGCCCCCCATCATACAATGAGCAGTTCTTC.

CDR3: CASSLVRDQPQHF. The DNA for the CDR3 is TGTGCCAGCAGCTTAGTCAGGGATCAGCCCCAGCATTTT. The chain joins TRBV7-8 to TRBJ1-5; TRBD1 might be the D (5 bases). There are 13 residues in the CDR3. The germline V and J ends were trimmed by 1 base and 5 bases, with 6 bases remaining between them. The germline V gene has CDR1 SGHVS and CDR2 FQNEAQ.

This clone was counted many times. The CDR3 spells CASSLGGVGEQYF. Written as DNA, the CDR3 is TGTGCCAGCAGCTTAGGGGGAGTGGGCGAGCAGTACTTC. This rearrangement joins TRBV11-2 to TRBJ2-7; D might be TRBD2 (5 bases). The CDR3 sequence is 13 residues long. Germline V gene sequence: CDR1 SGHAT, CDR2 FQNNGV. V lost 1 base, J lost 6 bases, and 10 bases lay in between. Full variable domain (outside the CDR3, taken from reference TRBV11-2 and TRBJ2-7): EAGVAQSPRYKIIEKRQSVAFWCNPISGHATLYWYQQILGQGPKLLIQFQNNGVVDDSQLPKDRFSAERLKGVDSTLKIQPAKLEDSAVYLCASSLGGVGEQYFGPGTRLTVT.

The V and J genes are TRBV11-3 and TRBJ2-3; TRBD2 might be the D (6 bases). Trimming took 1 base from V and 0 from J, leaving 11 bases between them. Germline V gene lookup returns CDR1 SGHNT and CDR2 YENEEA. CDR3 length: 16 amino acids. CDR3 amino acids: CASSLGTGVSTDTQYF. CDR3 nucleotides: TGTGCCAGCAGCTTAGGTACGGGAGTAAGCACAGATACGCAGTATTTT.

The chain links TRBV28 to TRBJ1-6; tentative D call: TRBD1 (5 bases). Germline assignment: CDR1 MDHEN and CDR2 SYDVKM. The CDR3 spans 12 residues. The V end lost 5 bases, the J end lost 10 bases, and 9 bases lay between the germline ends. CDR3 sequence (DNA): TGTGCCAGCAGTCCCGGGGGGTCACCCCTCCACTTT. Encoded protein: CASSPGGSPLHF.

This chain uses TRBV28 with TRBJ2-7; D unresolved. Germline CDR1 and CDR2: MDHEN and SYDVKM. The germline V and J ends were trimmed by 6 bases and 6 bases, with 12 bases remaining between them. CDR3 length: 12 residues. The CDR3 loop reads CASSPSPREQYF. The CDR3 DNA is TGTGCCAGCAGCCCTAGTCCTCGCGAGCAGTACTTC.

With respect to this clone: One end of the junction is discordant with germline, which a read error may explain. The J gene is TRBJ2-7, the V gene TRBV6-6; 7 positions match TRBD2. CDR3 length: 10 residues. Germline V CDR1 and CDR2: MNHNY, SVGAGI (reference sequence). In nucleotides, the CDR3 is TGTGCCAGCCGGGAGCGGGACGACCTCTTC. As protein: CASRERDDLF.

CDR3 amino acids: CSVRPSGGPQHF. For the CDR3, the DNA is TGCAGCGTTCGCCCCTCCGGGGGGCCCCAGCATTTT. This sequence joins TRBV29-1 and TRBJ1-5; tentative D call: TRBD1 (5 bases). The ends were cut back, 5 bases at V and 9 bases at J, with 14 bases in the middle. The CDR3 is 12 residues long. CDR1 is SQVTM and CDR2 is ANQGSEA in the germline V gene.

The V gene is TRBV27, the J gene TRBJ2-1, with 7 bases aligning to TRBD1. Per germline, CDR1 MNHEY and CDR2 SMNVEV (reference sequence). The V segment lost 8 bases and the J segment 4 bases; nucleotides outside the gene matches: 11. This CDR3 has 15 residues. In nucleotides, the CDR3 is TGTGCCAGCGAGAACCGGGACAGACTTTACAATGAGCAGTTCTTC. Its protein is CASENRDRLYNEQFF.

The chain carries TRBV10-2 and TRBJ2-7, with 8 bases fitting TRBD1. Looked up from germline, CDR1 is WSHSY and CDR2 is SAAADI. CDR3 length equals 13 residues. The trim removed 4 bases at V and 7 bases at J, leaving 6 bases unmatched. This CDR3 is CASSGQGTGEQYF. The CDR3 nucleotides read TGCGCCAGCAGTGGACAGGGGACGGGGGAGCAGTACTTC.